These T cell receptor beta chains were read from a single sample in a study of blood T cell repertoires in COVID-19. Libraries were prepared by immunoSEQ multiplex PCR; TCRdb keeps only in-frame clonotypes and omits some of them. The sample records roughly 97,000 clones, just under 85% being singletons. Sequencing input: peripheral blood. These receptors all stem from a woman of 80 years or more with active or convalescent COVID-19. The CDR3 runs from the conserved cysteine through the conserved F or W. A D gene is named only where the DNA matches it firmly. Part of the rows lack a size; the others show once, few, many or a class for expanded clones.

.	.	TRBV3-1/TRBV3-2	TRBJ2-5	CASSQTGEREETQYF	TGTGCCAGCAGCCAAACTGGAGAAAGAGAAGAGACCCAGTACTTC
TRBD1	.	TRBV6-4	TRBJ1-2	CASSRTGSNYGYTF	TGTGCCAGCAGCCGGACAGGGTCTAACTATGGCTACACCTTC
TRBD2	.	TRBV5-6	TRBJ2-3	CASSLEVGGSPDTQYF	TGTGCCAGCAGCTTGGAAGTTGGCGGGAGTCCAGATACGCAGTATTTT
.	.	TRBV19	TRBJ2-2	CASIGSVYTGELFF	TGTGCCAGTATAGGGAGTGTGTACACCGGGGAGCTGTTTTTT
TRBD1	.	TRBV6-5	TRBJ1-2	CASSSDLTGIVTF	TGTGCCAGCAGTTCCGACTTGACAGGGATCGTAACCTTC
.	.	TRBV5-1	TRBJ2-5	CASSPVGGAETQYF	TGCGCCAGCAGCCCGGTAGGGGGGGCGGAGACCCAGTACTTC
.	.	TRBV5-1	TRBJ2-7	CASSGDGGAVYEQYF	TGCGCCAGCAGCGGAGACGGGGGTGCCGTTTACGAGCAGTACTTC
.	.	TRBV5-1	TRBJ2-3	CASKLGAVGTDTQYF	TGCGCCAGCAAATTAGGGGCGGTAGGCACAGATACGCAGTATTTT
.	.	TRBV7-8	TRBJ1-5	CASSGGASNQPQHF	TGTGCCAGCAGCGGGGGGGCGAGCAATCAGCCCCAGCATTTT
.	.	TRBV5-1	TRBJ1-1	CASSLRTERTEAFF	TGCGCCAGCAGCCTTAGGACGGAGCGGACTGAAGCTTTCTTT
.	.	TRBV6-2/TRBV6-3	TRBJ1-1	CASSYLAMNTEAFF	TGTGCCAGCAGTTACTTAGCGATGAACACTGAAGCTTTCTTT
TRBD1	.	TRBV28	TRBJ2-7	CASSPGTGGREQYF	TGTGCCAGCAGCCCCGGGACAGGGGGTCGCGAGCAGTACTTC
.	once	TRBV7-9	TRBJ1-3	CASSLVGATTSGNTIYF	TGTGCCAGCAGCTTAGTAGGGGCCACCACCTCTGGAAACACCATATATTTT
.	.	TRBV12-3/TRBV12-4	TRBJ1-1	CASLGVTEAFF	TGTGCCAGCCTCGGAGTCACTGAAGCTTTCTTT
.	.	TRBV7-8	TRBJ1-2	CASSLLTRQDYGYTF	TGTGCCAGCAGCTTACTCACAAGGCAGGACTATGGCTACACCTTC
TRBD1	.	TRBV7-3	TRBJ2-6	CASSPPRSVGQGAKTGANVLTF	TGTGCCAGCAGCCCGCCTCGGAGTGTTGGACAGGGGGCGAAAACTGGGGCCAACGTCCTGACTTTC
TRBD2	.	TRBV4-1	TRBJ2-5	CASSQGSGGASETQYF	TGCGCCAGCAGCCAAGGGAGCGGGGGGGCCTCAGAGACCCAGTACTTC
.	.	TRBV24-1	TRBJ1-3	CATSDSKTFSGNTIYF	TGTGCCACCAGTGATTCTAAAACTTTTTCTGGAAACACCATATATTTT
TRBD2	.	TRBV28	TRBJ2-1	CATSTRPGTSGRRTSYNEQFF	TGTGCCACCTCAACTCGACCCGGGACTAGCGGGAGGAGGACCTCCTACAATGAGCAGTTCTTC
TRBD1	.	TRBV24-1	TRBJ1-2	CATSDTGQGARGYTF	TGTGCCACCAGTGACACGGGACAGGGGGCGCGAGGCTACACCTTC
.	.	TRBV12-5	TRBJ1-1	CASGLGTRAFF	TGTGCTAGTGGTTTGGGGACACGAGCTTTCTTT
TRBD1	few	TRBV2	TRBJ1-5	CASSRGRRVANQPQHF	TGTGCCAGCTCCAGGGGGCGAAGAGTGGCGAATCAGCCCCAGCATTTT
TRBD1	.	TRBV6-5	TRBJ1-2	CASSYFMTGPAYGYTF	TGTGCCAGCAGTTACTTTATGACAGGGCCCGCCTATGGCTACACCTTC
.	once	TRBV24-1	TRBJ1-1	CATSDSGMNTEAFF	TGTGCCACCAGTGATTCAGGGATGAACACTGAAGCTTTCTTT
TRBD1	.	TRBV29-1	TRBJ1-2	CSALSGTGTGYTF	TGCAGCGCCCTATCCGGGACAGGGACTGGCTACACCTTC
.	medium-sized	TRBV7-6	TRBJ1-4	CASSLNTQVATNEKLFF	TGTGCCAGCAGCTTAAATACTCAGGTGGCAACTAATGAAAAACTGTTTTTT
TRBD1	once	TRBV6-5	TRBJ2-5	CASSYSQGAMETQYF	TGTGCCAGCAGTTACTCTCAGGGGGCCATGGAGACCCAGTACTTC
.	once	TRBV28	TRBJ1-5	CASTRVHSNQPQHF	TGTGCCAGCACAAGAGTTCATAGCAATCAGCCCCAGCATTTT
.	few	TRBV14	TRBJ2-2	CASSHLGPRNTGELFF	TGTGCCAGCAGCCATCTGGGGCCCAGGAACACCGGGGAGCTGTTTTTT
.	.	TRBV28	TRBJ1-1	CASSGLTEAFF	TGTGCCAGCAGCGGACTCACTGAAGCTTTCTTT
.	.	TRBV4-3	TRBJ1-5	CASSQDSVDQPQHF	TGCGCCAGCAGCCAAGATTCGGTCGATCAGCCCCAGCATTTT
.	.	TRBV6-2/TRBV6-3	TRBJ2-3	CASSYGGSTDTQYF	TGTGCCAGCAGTTACGGAGGGAGCACAGATACGCAGTATTTT
TRBD1	.	TRBV24-1	TRBJ1-4	CATSDRQGPNEKLFF	TGTGCCACCAGTGATCGACAGGGACCTAATGAAAAACTGTTTTTT
.	.	TRBV18	TRBJ2-7	CASSPMTDSYEQYF	TGTGCCAGCTCACCGATGACAGATTCCTACGAGCAGTACTTC
.	.	TRBV7-8	TRBJ1-1	CASSRREGTEAFF	TGTGCCAGCAGCCGGCGGGAGGGCACTGAAGCTTTCTTT
.	.	TRBV3-1/TRBV3-2	TRBJ2-1	CASSQDMRRQFF	TGTGCCAGCAGCCAAGATATGCGGCGGCAGTTCTTC
.	.	TRBV5-6	TRBJ2-6	CASSLLSGAGANVLTF	TGTGCCAGCAGCTTACTCTCGGGAGCCGGGGCCAACGTCCTGACTTTC
.	.	TRBV28	TRBJ1-5	CASSQGGVLSNQPQHF	TGTGCCAGCAGCCAAGGGGGGGTCTTAAGCAATCAGCCCCAGCATTTT
TRBD1	.	TRBV5-1	TRBJ2-2	CASSIQGQGKSAGELFF	TGCGCCAGCAGCATACAGGGACAGGGGAAATCAGCCGGGGAGCTGTTTTTT
.	.	TRBV30	TRBJ1-3	CAWGRDGNTIYF	TGTGCCTGGGGCAGGGATGGAAACACCATATATTTT
.	.	TRBV12-3/TRBV12-4	TRBJ2-7	CASSLQVYEQYF	TGTGCCAGCAGTTTACAGGTCTACGAGCAGTACTTC
.	few	TRBV28	TRBJ2-7	CASRKQGYEQYF	TGTGCCAGCAGAAAACAGGGCTACGAGCAGTACTTC
.	.	TRBV7-2	TRBJ2-7	CASSREAESYEQYF	TGTGCCAGCAGCCGCGAGGCGGAGAGCTACGAGCAGTACTTC
TRBD2	.	TRBV6-5	TRBJ2-2	CASSQRERVGELFF	TGTGCCAGCAGCCAGCGGGAACGGGTCGGGGAGCTGTTTTTT
TRBD2	.	TRBV28	TRBJ2-2	CASKPGLAQMGNTGELFF	TGTGCCAGCAAACCGGGACTAGCTCAAATGGGTAACACCGGGGAGCTGTTTTTT
TRBD1	.	TRBV18	TRBJ1-1	CASSPTGGLNTEAFF	TGTGCCAGCTCCCCTACAGGGGGCCTGAACACTGAAGCTTTCTTT
.	.	TRBV18	TRBJ1-5	CASSPGGDVGPQHF	TGTGCCAGCTCACCAGGCGGGGACGTCGGGCCCCAGCATTTT
.	once	TRBV7-8	TRBJ1-3	CASSRTDSGNTIYF	TGTGCCAGCAGCCGGACAGACTCTGGAAACACCATATATTTT
.	.	TRBV6-2/TRBV6-3	TRBJ1-1	CASSYGLRNTEAFF	TGTGCCAGCAGTTACGGACTCCGGAACACTGAAGCTTTCTTT
.	.	TRBV27	TRBJ1-2	CASRRNVGATGNKITNYGYTF	TGTGCCAGCAGGAGAAACGTAGGCGCCACAGGGAATAAAATTACTAACTATGGCTACACCTTC
.	.	TRBV5-3	TRBJ2-4	CARSFSPGTQIAAKNIQYF	TGTGCCAGAAGCTTTAGTCCCGGGACACAAATCGCAGCCAAAAACATTCAGTACTTC
.	.	TRBV30	TRBJ1-5	CAWSVLNQPQHF	TGTGCCTGGAGTGTACTCAATCAGCCCCAGCATTTT
TRBD2	.	TRBV6-6	TRBJ2-3	CASSLFWLAGGPDTQYF	TGTGCCAGCAGTCTATTTTGGCTAGCGGGGGGGCCAGATACGCAGTATTTT